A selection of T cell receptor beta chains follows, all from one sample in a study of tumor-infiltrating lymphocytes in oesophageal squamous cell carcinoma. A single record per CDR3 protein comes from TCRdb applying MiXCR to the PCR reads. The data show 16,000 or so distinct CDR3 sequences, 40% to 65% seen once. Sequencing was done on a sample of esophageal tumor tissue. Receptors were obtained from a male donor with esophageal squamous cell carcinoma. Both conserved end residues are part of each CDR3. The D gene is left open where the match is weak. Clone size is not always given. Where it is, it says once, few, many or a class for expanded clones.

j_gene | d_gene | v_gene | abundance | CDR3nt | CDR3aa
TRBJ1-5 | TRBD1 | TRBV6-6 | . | TGTGCCAGCAGTTACGAGACAGGGGTCAATCAGCCCCAGCATTTT | CASSYETGVNQPQHF
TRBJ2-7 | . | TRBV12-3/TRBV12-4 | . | TGTGCCAGCAGCTCACAGGGTGGCTCCTACGAGCAGTACTTT | CASSSQGGSYEQYF
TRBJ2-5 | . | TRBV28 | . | TGTGCCACCCTTAATCTCGGGGGAGGAGAGACCCAGTACTTC | CATLNLGGGETQYF
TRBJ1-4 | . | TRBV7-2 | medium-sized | TGTGCCAGCAGCTTAGTTGGAGGAGGGGGAAAACTGTTTTTT | CASSLVGGGGKLFF
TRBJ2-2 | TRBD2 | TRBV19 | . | TGTGCCAGTAGTATAGTGGCTAGCGGGAGGGCCGGGGACACCGGGGAGCTGTTTTTT | CASSIVASGRAGDTGELFF
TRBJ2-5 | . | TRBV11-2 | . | TGTGCCAGCAGCTTAGACTGGCAAGAGACCCAGTACTTC | CASSLDWQETQYF
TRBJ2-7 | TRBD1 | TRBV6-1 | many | TGTGCCAGCAGTTCCTCCGGGACAGGGTACGAGCAGTACTTC | CASSSSGTGYEQYF
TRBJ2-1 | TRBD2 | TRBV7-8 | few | TGTGCCAGCAGCCCGCCGGGAATTAGCGGGAGGGCCTACAATGAGCAGTTCTTC | CASSPPGISGRAYNEQFF
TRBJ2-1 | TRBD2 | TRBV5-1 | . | TGCGCCAGCAGCTTCGGAGCGGGATGGGGGAATGAGCAGTTCTTC | CASSFGAGWGNEQFF
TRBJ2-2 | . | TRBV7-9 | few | TGTGCCAGCAGCCGAGGACAGAACGGAGGGGAGCTGTTTTTT | CASSRGQNGGELFF